The clone carrying this T cell receptor delta chain occurred a few times. Its antigen is still unknown. This record belongs to a study of Vδ1+ human thymocytes. Study-wide results and limits: In the thymus, TRG and TRD repertoires looked highly polyclonal with Gaussian CDR3 lengths. Unexpected Vdelta2 sequences could cause misinterpretation of bulk repertoire data.

V gave up 0 bases and J gave up 0 bases; unmatched junction bases: 13. The CDR3 spans 19 residues. The germline CDR1 and CDR2 sequences are TSWWSYY and QGS. The template was reverse-transcribed extracted RNA. Pooled V-gene forward primers with one constant-region reverse primer generated the CDR3 amplicons by multiplex PCR. TCRdb repeated clone calling on the multiplex PCR reads with CATT. The repertoire includes 50,000 to 75,000 delta-chain clones, about 16% of them detected once, and approximately 0.4% sits in the top ten. What was sequenced was Vdelta1+ gamma-delta thymocytes from the thymus. Subset: FACS-sorted CD3+ TCRalphabeta- TCRVdelta1+ TCRVdelta2- thymocytes. The receptor was derived from a girl under three years old who had congenital heart surgery. The chain joins TRDV1 to TRDJ1; 7 bases map to TRDD3. In DNA, the CDR3 is TGTGCTCTTGGGGAACTTTCGAAAGGCGCTGGGGGGTACACCGATAAACTCATCTTT. Translation gives CALGELSKGAGGYTDKLIF.